Each of the 8 T cell receptor beta chains below was sequenced from the same sample in a study of T cell clonality in common variable immunodeficiency. The method was immunoSEQ multiplex PCR; TCRdb's version includes in-frame clones alone and lacks a portion of them. This sample carries more than 35,000 clones, none of them present only once. The specimen was peripheral blood mononuclear cells. These receptors all stem from a person aged 18 to 75 in good health.

This clone was observed many times. The observed sequence ends 3 residues before the CDR3 terminus, with the missing tail filled in from the germline J gene. J is TRBJ1-1 and V is TRBV7-9; D is uncertain. The CDR3 has 13 amino acids. Per the germline V gene, CDR1 is SEHNR and CDR2 is FQNEAQ (reference sequence). Trimming left V 8 bases short and J 5 bases short, with 15 bases between. CDR3 bases read: TGTGCCAGCTCCCGGTACGGGGAAACTGAA. Translation: CASSRYGETE. The whole CDR3 is CASSRYGETEAFF.

This clone has ten or more counts. Coverage ceases 3 residues before the CDR3 finishes, and the germline J gene fills in the end. The chain uses TRBV4-1 and TRBJ1-3, with 8 bases matching TRBD1. Per germline, CDR1 MGHRA and CDR2 YSYEKL. V shed 5 bases, J shed 6 bases, and the junction held 9 bases outside the gene matches. This CDR3 is 15 amino acids long. This chain's CDR3 is CASSDSRTGKNTIYF. The part of the CDR3 DNA that was read is TGCGCCAGCAGCGATTCCCGGACAGGGAAAAACACC.

This clone has at least ten counts. The read ends 3 residues before the CDR3 terminus; that terminus is restored from the germline J gene. V usage is TRBV2 and J usage is TRBJ1-5, with TRBD1 as a possible D gene (5 bases). Germline-derived CDR1 and CDR2 are SNHLY and FYNNEI. Trimming shortened V by 5 bases and J by 4 bases, and 12 bases separated the two germline ends. The CDR3 covers 14 residues. The covered CDR3 bases are TGTGCCAGCAGTCAGATGGGGCGAAATCAGCCC. Translation: CASSQMGRNQP. The entire CDR3 reads CASSQMGRNQPQHF.

This clone appeared a few times. CDR3 DNA (partial): TGTGCCAGCAGCTTTGGCGGGAACTCCTACAATGAG. This encodes CASSFGGNSYNE. The whole CDR3 region reads CASSFGGNSYNEQFF. V is TRBV11-3 and J is TRBJ2-1; D perhaps matches TRBD2 (6 bases). The CDR3 end lies 3 residues beyond the end of the read and is filled in from the germline J gene. V was clipped by 3 bases and J by 0 bases, with 9 bases between them. From germline, CDR1 is SGHNT and CDR2 YENEEA. This CDR3 spans 15 amino acids.

This clone was seen at least ten times. The DNA ends 3 residues before the CDR3 does, and the rest of the CDR3 is filled in from the germline J gene. The V call is TRBV7-6, the J call TRBJ2-3; possibly TRBD2 for D (6 bases). CDR1 and CDR2 from the germline V gene are SGHVS and FNYEAQ. Trimming removed 1 base at V and 2 bases at J, with 7 bases between. The CDR3 spans 14 residues. CDR3 in amino acids: CASSLGTTTDTQYF. The part of the CDR3 DNA that was read is TGTGCCAGCAGCTTAGGGACTACCACAGATACG.

This clone occurred a few times. The part of the CDR3 DNA that was read is TGCAGTGCTATTCAAGGGGCGAAGTCACCC. Its translation: CSAIQGAKSP. The whole CDR3 sequence reads CSAIQGAKSPLHF. The chain joins TRBV20-1 to TRBJ1-6, with D possibly TRBD1 on 5 matching bases. Read data end 3 residues before the CDR3 end; the end is taken from the germline J gene. This CDR3 spans 13 amino acids. V was cut by 4 bases and J by 10 bases, with 14 bases left in between. CDR1 is DFQATT, CDR2 SNEGSKA, per germline (reference sequence).

At least ten counts were recorded for this clone. The read ends 3 residues before the CDR3 terminus; that terminus is restored from the germline J gene. This chain connects TRBV7-9 to TRBJ2-2; the match to TRBD1 covers 7 bases. Germline trimming cut 5 bases from V and 5 bases from J; bases unmatched to any gene: 5. The V gene's germline CDR1 is SEHNR and CDR2 FQNEAQ (reference sequence). CDR3 length: 14 residues. The covered CDR3 bases are TGTGCCAGCAGCCCCCAACAGGGGACCGGGGAG. The encoded protein is CASSPQQGTGE. The CDR3 reads in full as CASSPQQGTGELFF.

Many counts were recorded for this clone. The CDR3 end falls 3 residues outside the read, so it is completed with the germline J gene. The chain uses TRBV20-1 and TRBJ2-3, with 7 bases that match TRBD2. The CDR3 loop spans 14 amino acids. CDR1 DFQATT and CDR2 SNEGSKA come from the germline V gene (reference sequence). After removal of 5 bases from V and 3 bases from J, the junction contained 8 bases not matched to a gene. The CDR3 sequence: CSAALGGVTDTQYF. The sequenced part of the CDR3 DNA is TGCAGTGCTGCTCTGGGGGGGGTTACAGATACG.